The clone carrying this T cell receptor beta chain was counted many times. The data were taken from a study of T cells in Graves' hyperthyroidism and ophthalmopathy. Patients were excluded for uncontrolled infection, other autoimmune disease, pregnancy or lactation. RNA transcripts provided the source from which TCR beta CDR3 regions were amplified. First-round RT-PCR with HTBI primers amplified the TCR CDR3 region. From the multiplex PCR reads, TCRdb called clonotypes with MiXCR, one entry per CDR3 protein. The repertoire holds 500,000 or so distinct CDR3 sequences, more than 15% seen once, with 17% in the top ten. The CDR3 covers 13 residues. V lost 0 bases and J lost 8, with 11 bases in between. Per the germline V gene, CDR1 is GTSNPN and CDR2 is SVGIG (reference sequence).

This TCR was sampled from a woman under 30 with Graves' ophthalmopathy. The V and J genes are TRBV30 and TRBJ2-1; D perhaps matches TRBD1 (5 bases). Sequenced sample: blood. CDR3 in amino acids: CAWSVSGWDEQFF. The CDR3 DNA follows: TGTGCCTGGAGTGTATCAGGGTGGGATGAGCAGTTCTTC.